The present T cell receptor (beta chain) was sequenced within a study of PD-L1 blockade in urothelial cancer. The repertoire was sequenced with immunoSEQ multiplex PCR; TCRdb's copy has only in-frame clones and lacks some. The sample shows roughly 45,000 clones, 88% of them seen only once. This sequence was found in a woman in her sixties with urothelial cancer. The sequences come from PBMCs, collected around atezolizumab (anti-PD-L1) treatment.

The CDR3 DNA follows: TGTGCCAGCAGTCCCGACCCGCCAGGGGGACCCCGATCCGGCGAGCAGTACTTC. This gives the protein CASSPDPPGGPRSGEQYF. The chain couples TRBV28 to TRBJ2-7; TRBD1 aligns across 7 bases. Germline CDR1 is MDHEN and CDR2 is SYDVKM. The length of the CDR3 is 18 residues. The J segment lost 6 bases and the V segment lost 5 bases, leaving 22 bases of the junction unmatched.